The 21 T cell receptor beta chains presented below share a single source sample, sequenced in a study of CD8+ T cells in alopecia areata. Treatment given: oral pan-JAK inhibitor, 5-10 mg twice daily. Extraction of RNA preceded its reverse transcription into cDNA, which served as the sequencing template. Assay: immunoSEQ multiplex PCR; the TCRdb copy retains only in-frame clones and omits some. The data contain more than 110,000 clones, nearly 55% of them singletons. Sequences were derived from CD8+ T cells sorted from blood, sampled at week 4, from a patient treated with tofacitinib. These receptor sequences come from a human donor with alopecia areata.

The genes are TRBV7-9 and TRBJ1-6; 10 bases line up with TRBD1. From germline, CDR1 is SEHNR and CDR2 FQNEAQ (reference sequence). After removal of 5 bases from V and 9 bases from J, the junction contained 7 bases not matched to a gene. The CDR3 length is 15 residues. Written as DNA, the CDR3 is TGTGCCAGCAGCACGCCGCGGGACAGGGGTTCACCCCTCCACTTT. It codes for CASSTPRDRGSPLHF.

The table lists this clone with a few counts. This chain joins TRBV11-2 and TRBJ1-1; D remains ambiguous. V was cut by 5 bases and J by 0 bases, with 7 bases left in between. The germline CDR1 and CDR2 sequences are SGHAT and FQNNGV. The CDR3 totals 13 residues. CDR3 in DNA: TGTGCCAGCAGCCCCAACATGAACACTGAAGCTTTCTTT. Translated, it gives CASSPNMNTEAFF.

The table lists this clone with a few counts. This rearrangement joins TRBV7-9 to TRBJ1-2; 9 bases agree with TRBD1. Germline lookup yields CDR1 SEHNR and CDR2 FQNEAQ (reference sequence). The CDR3 runs to 15 residues. V trimming: 4 bases; J trimming: 4 bases; junction bases outside the gene matches: 7. Here the CDR3 DNA reads TGTGCCAGCAGCTCCCGGGACAGGGAGCCCTATGGCTACACCTTC. Protein product: CASSSRDREPYGYTF. The variable domain in full, with the rest retrieved from reference TRBV7-9 and TRBJ1-2, is DTGVSQNPRHKITKRGQNVTFRCDPISEHNRLYWYRQTLGQGPEFLTYFQNEAQLEKSRLLSDRFSAERPKGSFSTLEIQRTEQGDSAMYLCASSSRDREPYGYTFGSGTRLTVV.

J is TRBJ1-4 and V is TRBV6-5, with D unresolved. Germline loops: CDR1 MNHEY, CDR2 SVGAGI. The V end was cut by 5 bases, the J end by 1 base, with 5 bases between. CDR3 length: 13 residues. The CDR3 nucleotides are TGTGCCAGCAGTCACGGAACTAATGAAAAACTGTTTTTT. Translated: CASSHGTNEKLFF.

This chain uses TRBV7-2 with TRBJ2-7; the D is unclear. Germline CDR1 SGHTA, CDR2 FQGNSA. This CDR3 region has 13 residues. Between the trimmed V and J ends, which lost 1 base and 2 bases, there was a span of 6 bases. Here the CDR3 reads CASSLGDPYEQYF. The CDR3 bases are TGTGCCAGCAGCTTAGGGGATCCCTACGAGCAGTACTTC.

The V gene is TRBV30, the J gene TRBJ2-4; 7 nucleotides line up with TRBD1. This CDR3 comprises 13 residues. Germline V CDR1 and CDR2: GTSNPN, SVGIG (reference sequence). The trim removed 5 bases at V and 5 bases at J, leaving 6 bases unmatched. The CDR3 is CAWLQGPENIQYF. The CDR3 DNA reads as TGTGCCTGGTTACAGGGGCCGGAAAACATTCAGTACTTC.

Written as DNA, the CDR3 is TGTGCCAGCAGCCTCTGGTCCTCAAGGGGGGACACTGAAGCTTTCTTT. Encoded protein: CASSLWSSRGDTEAFF. The genes are TRBV14 and TRBJ1-1, with a possible D match to TRBD1 (6 bases). V lost 4 bases to trimming and J lost 3 bases, with 18 bases between them. Germline CDR1 is SGHDN and CDR2 is FVKESK. There are 16 residues in the CDR3.

The genes are TRBV6-5 and TRBJ1-5, with 9 bases matching TRBD1. Germline V gene sequence: CDR1 MNHEY, CDR2 SVGAGI. The CDR3 is made up of 14 amino acids. Trimming removed 6 bases from V and 6 bases from J; junction bases left unmatched: 6. The CDR3 DNA follows: TGTGCCAGCAGCCCCGGGACAGGGATTCAGCCCCAGCATTTT. Protein product: CASSPGTGIQPQHF.

The chain combines TRBV6-4 with TRBJ1-2; TRBD1 aligns across 7 bases. Germline V gives CDR1 MRHNA, CDR2 SNTAGT. J lost 0 bases, V lost 6 bases, and 7 bases had no gene match. This CDR3 comprises 15 residues. CDR3 sequence (DNA): TGTGCCAGCAGACCCGGGACAGCCTCTAACTATGGCTACACCTTC. As protein: CASRPGTASNYGYTF.

This clone turned up a few times. This chain joins TRBV29-1 and TRBJ2-6, with D tentatively TRBD1 (5 bases). The V gene lost 4 bases and the J gene lost 0 bases, with 13 bases spanning the gap. The CDR3 is 16 amino acids. Germline-derived CDR1 and CDR2 are SQVTM and ANQGSEA. CDR3: CSVGAGSSSGANVLTF. DNA of the CDR3: TGCAGCGTTGGGGCAGGGTCAAGCTCTGGGGCCAACGTCCTGACTTTC.

The chain couples TRBV7-2 to TRBJ2-3, with D perhaps TRBD1 (7 bases). V shed 4 bases and J shed 7 bases, with 12 bases lying between them. The germline V gene has CDR1 SGHTA and CDR2 FQGNSA. The CDR3 covers 13 residues. CDR3 sequence (DNA): TGTGCCAGCAGCTCCCAGGGGGGTTATACGCAGTATTTT. It is translated as CASSSQGGYTQYF.

This clone was found a few times. The chain links TRBV25-1 to TRBJ2-2; D is uncertain. Trimming removed 1 base at V and 7 bases at J, with 7 bases between. The CDR3 is 13 residues long. The V gene's germline CDR1 is MGHDK and CDR2 SYGVNS. The CDR3 DNA is TGTGCCAGCAGTGAATCACTTATCGGGGAGCTGTTTTTT. This encodes CASSESLIGELFF.

This chain connects TRBV27 to TRBJ1-5; 7 positions agree with TRBD1. CDR3 length equals 14 residues. CDR1 is MNHEY and CDR2 is SMNVEV in the germline V gene (reference sequence). Unmatched junction bases numbered 10, after V lost 5 bases and J lost 9 bases. CDR3 sequence reads: CASSPGTALRPQHF. CDR3 DNA: TGTGCCAGCAGTCCCGGGACAGCTCTTCGGCCCCAGCATTTT.

The gene calls are TRBV5-6 and TRBJ1-6; no clear D gene. V was shortened by 0 bases and J by 11 bases, with 9 bases between the two germline ends. The CDR3 is 13 amino acids. Germline CDR1 reads SGHDT; CDR2 reads YYEEEE. The CDR3 DNA is TGTGCCAGCAGCTTGGGGGTGACGACACCCCTCCACTTT. This gives the protein CASSLGVTTPLHF.

The genes are TRBV7-9 and TRBJ1-1; 8 positions match TRBD1. Germline V gene lookup returns CDR1 SEHNR and CDR2 FQNEAQ (reference sequence). V was clipped by 6 bases and J by 6 bases; unmatched bases: 9. This CDR3 is 14 amino acids long. The CDR3 is CASSPPDRGAEAFF. DNA for the CDR3: TGTGCCAGCAGTCCCCCAGACAGGGGTGCTGAAGCTTTCTTT.

This chain uses TRBV25-1 with TRBJ1-2, with D uncertain. Trimming removed 6 bases from V and 2 bases from J, with 10 bases in between. The length of the CDR3 is 13 residues. CDR1 is MGHDK and CDR2 is SYGVNS in the germline V gene. The CDR3 coding sequence is TGTGCCAGCAGCGCCGAGGGAAACTATGGCTACACCTTC. Translating it yields CASSAEGNYGYTF.

The chain is built from TRBV2 and TRBJ2-3, with TRBD2 as a possible D gene (5 bases). The CDR3 spans 15 residues. Germline loops: CDR1 SNHLY, CDR2 FYNNEI. V gave up 3 bases and J gave up 2 bases, with 12 bases separating them. In DNA, the CDR3 is TGTGCCAGCAGTGAGTCGCTCGGACTCACAGATACGCAGTATTTT. It yields the protein CASSESLGLTDTQYF. The variable domain in full, completed from reference TRBV2 and TRBJ2-3, reads EPEVTQTPSHQVTQMGQEVILRCVPISNHLYFYWYRQILGQKVEFLVSFYNNEISEKSEIFDDQFSVERPDGSNFTLKIRSTKLEDSAMYFCASSESLGLTDTQYFGPGTRLTVL.

The chain has TRBV6-6 and TRBJ2-6; unclear D gene. Germline V gives CDR1 MNHNY, CDR2 SVGAGI (reference sequence). The CDR3 is 14 amino acids. Trimming pared 8 bases from V and 4 bases from J, leaving 12 bases between. The CDR3 bases are TGTGCCAGCTTGAACAACCTGGGGGCCAACGTCCTGACTTTC. Translation: CASLNNLGANVLTF.

The rearrangement joins TRBV30 to TRBJ1-3; possible D gene TRBD1, 6 bases. The V gene lost 1 base and the J gene lost 8 bases, with 9 bases spanning the gap. Germline lookup yields CDR1 GTSNPN and CDR2 SVGIG (reference sequence). This CDR3 region has 12 residues. The CDR3 protein is CAWSAGGDTIYF. The CDR3 DNA sequence: TGTGCCTGGAGTGCGGGGGGCGACACCATATATTTT.

V is TRBV29-1 and J is TRBJ2-1; D possibly uses TRBD1 or TRBD2 (5 bases each). From germline, CDR1 is SQVTM and CDR2 ANQGSEA. This CDR3 has 13 amino acids. The ends were cut back, 4 bases at V and 5 bases at J, with 12 bases in the middle. CDR3 coding DNA: TGCAGCGTTGTAGGGACCGGGGACAATGAGCAGTTCTTC. Amino acid sequence: CSVVGTGDNEQFF.

This chain links TRBV4-3 with TRBJ2-1, with 8 bases matching TRBD2. The ends lost 4 bases at V and 7 bases at J; junction bases unmatched: 12. This CDR3 contains 16 residues. Per the germline V gene, CDR1 is LGHNA and CDR2 is YSLEER. For the CDR3, the DNA is TGCGCCAGCAGCCCGGCCACCGGGACTAGTGTTAATGAGCAGTTCTTC. Protein product: CASSPATGTSVNEQFF.